A single sample gave rise to the 10 T cell receptor beta chains below, sequenced in a study of blood T cell repertoires in COVID-19. Profiling relied on immunoSEQ multiplex PCR, and the TCRdb table lists in-frame clones only, not all of them. The table has under 150,000 clones, around 86% seen once. Sequencing was carried out using peripheral blood. The origin of the receptors is a middle-aged man with active or convalescent COVID-19.

The chain has TRBV4-3 and TRBJ2-5, with 9 bases aligning to TRBD1. The germline gives CDR1 LGHNA, CDR2 YSLEER. This CDR3 spans 14 amino acids. V trimming: 6 bases; J trimming: 4 bases; junction bases outside the gene matches: 6. The CDR3 sequence: CASSPQQGAETQYF. For the CDR3, the DNA is TGCGCCAGCAGTCCTCAACAGGGGGCAGAGACCCAGTACTTC.

V gene TRBV18 combines with J gene TRBJ2-2; 7 bases fit TRBD1. V gave up 5 bases and J gave up 4 bases; unmatched junction bases: 7. This CDR3 has 15 residues. Germline V gives CDR1 KGHSH, CDR2 LQKENI. This CDR3 reads CASSRDRISTGELFF. The CDR3 DNA is TGTGCCAGCTCAAGGGACAGAATAAGCACCGGGGAGCTGTTTTTT.

The chain is built from TRBV12-2 and TRBJ1-1; no DNA check was done on the table's D call, TRBD1. TRBV12-2 is termed a pseudogene. The CDR3 is 13 residues long. The CDR3 DNA is TGTGCAAGTCGCTTCGCAGGGAACTCTGAAGCTTTCTTT. Its protein is CASRFAGNSEAFF.

V is TRBV20-1 and J is TRBJ1-6; TRBD1 is a possible D gene (5 bases). CDR1 is DFQATT and CDR2 is SNEGSKA in the germline V gene (reference sequence). V was pared by 3 bases and J by 6 bases, with 9 bases between. The CDR3 is made up of 13 amino acids. The CDR3 loop reads CSASRGFNSPLHF. DNA for the CDR3: TGCAGTGCTAGTCGGGGGTTTAATTCACCCCTCCACTTT.

The chain has TRBV27 and TRBJ1-6, with a weak D call TRBD1 (5 bases). There are 14 residues in the CDR3. Between the trimmed V and J ends, which lost 6 bases and 7 bases, there was a span of 13 bases. Germline CDR1 and CDR2: MNHEY and SMNVEV (reference sequence). The CDR3 DNA is TGTGCCAGCAGCCCCATTCGGGGGAATTCACCCCTCCACTTT. It yields the protein CASSPIRGNSPLHF.

This clone was observed a single time. This chain links TRBV7-9 with TRBJ2-7; D not resolved. The CDR3 runs to 14 residues. Deletions cut 5 bases from V and 1 base from J, with 12 bases between. The V gene's germline CDR1 is SEHNR and CDR2 FQNEAQ (reference sequence). CDR3 sequence (DNA): TGTGCCAGCAGCGATCCGGGTCAATCCTACGAGCAGTACTTC. Its protein is CASSDPGQSYEQYF.

This sequence joins TRBV19 and TRBJ2-5, with 8 positions matching TRBD1. The junction had 8 bases not matched to a gene; V was cut back by 6 bases and J by 2 bases. CDR1 and CDR2 from the germline V gene are LNHDA and SQIVND (reference sequence). This CDR3 region has 15 residues. The chain's CDR3 is CASSRTTGGQETQYF. In DNA, the CDR3 is TGTGCCAGTAGCCGGACAACAGGGGGTCAAGAGACCCAGTACTTC. Full variable domain (outside the CDR3, taken from reference TRBV19 and TRBJ2-5): DGGITQSPKYLFRKEGQNVTLSCEQNLNHDAMYWYRQDPGQGLRLIYYSQIVNDFQKGDIAEGYSVSREKKESFPLTVTSAQKNPTAFYLCASSRTTGGQETQYFGPGTRLLVL.

Concerning this clone: The sample carries other DNA sequences with the same CDR3. The J gene is TRBJ2-5, the V gene TRBV3-1 (or the pseudogene TRBV3-2); D uncertain. CDR1 and CDR2 (germline): LGHDT, YNNKEL (reference sequence). The CDR3 loop spans 13 amino acids. The V end was cut by 1 base, the J end by 2 bases, with 5 bases between. For the CDR3, the DNA is TGTGCCAGCAGCCAAGGGGCGCAAGAGACCCAGTACTTC. Translating gives CASSQGAQETQYF.

This clone has a handful of counts. J is TRBJ2-3 and V is TRBV9, with TRBD1 matching over 10 bases. The germline V gene has CDR1 SGDLS and CDR2 YYNGEE. Trimming removed 3 bases from V and 2 bases from J; junction bases left unmatched: 6. This CDR3 has 16 residues. For the CDR3, the DNA is TGTGCCAGCAGCGCCACGACAGGGGGCGTCACAGATACGCAGTATTTT. Protein sequence: CASSATTGGVTDTQYF.

The V gene is TRBV6-5, the J gene TRBJ1-4; unclear D gene. The V and J ends lost 11 bases and 6 bases respectively, with 16 bases between them. The CDR3 covers 13 residues. Germline V lookup: CDR1 MNHEY, CDR2 SVGAGI. The CDR3 bases are TGTGCCTTATCCGGGGAGTTGTATGAAAAACTGTTTTTT. It specifies CALSGELYEKLFF.